This T cell receptor (beta chain) derives from a study of blood T cell repertoires in COVID-19. Study-level background: Material from acute and convalescent COVID-19 was sourced from the United States, Italy and Spain.

The germline V gene has CDR1 WNHNN and CDR2 SYGVQD (reference sequence). With V trimmed by 8 bases and J by 2 bases, 7 bases remained unmatched. This CDR3 is 15 amino acids long. In the study's own analysis: Amplification of reference gene primers was used by the study to estimate nucleated cell counts. This table comes from immunoSEQ multiplex PCR, and its TCRdb copy is limited to in-frame clones, with some not included. V and J calls and clone size come straight from that table; D and trimming were deduced from the DNA. The sample has 52,000 or so clones, 90% seen once. Sequenced sample: peripheral blood. The source is a man aged 50 or older with acute or convalescent COVID-19. The J gene is TRBJ2-2, the V gene TRBV10-1; 8 nucleotides line up with TRBD2. The CDR3 here is CASWSGSPNTGELFF. The DNA of the CDR3 is TGCGCCAGCTGGAGCGGGAGTCCCAACACCGGGGAGCTGTTTTTT.